The source of this TCR beta chain is a study of regulatory T cells in long-lasting Graves disease. The table lists this clonotype with a few counts. J was trimmed by 1 base and V by 9 bases; bases with no gene match: 12. Germline CDR1 reads LNHDA; CDR2 reads SQIVND (reference sequence). CDR3 size: 16 residues. Stated time point: newly diagnosed GD, antithyroid drugs for less than 3 months. Extracted RNA from PBMCs served as the source of the TCR library. Building the TCR beta libraries relied on iRepertoire HTBI primers, and CDR3 regions underwent Arm-PCR. TCRdb used MiXCR to reprocess the multiplex PCR reads, holding one entry per CDR3 protein. The sample records hundreds of thousands of distinct CDR3 sequences, about 15% being singletons. This sample also belongs to another study, concerning T cells in Graves' hyperthyroidism and ophthalmopathy. This second study notes: Lactation, pregnancy, other autoimmune disease or uncontrolled infection led to exclusion of patients. Researchers ran a first-round RT-PCR on the TCR CDR3 using the HTBI primer set.

Here the sequenced sample was peripheral blood mononuclear cells (PBMCs), taken at new diagnosis, from a patient treated with antithyroid drugs. The V gene is TRBV19, the J gene TRBJ1-5; 7 positions match TRBD1. The receptor's source is a woman aged 30 to 39 with Graves disease. CDR3 sequence: CASTRGFEGSNQPQHF. In DNA, the CDR3 is TGTGCCAGCACCAGGGGGTTTGAGGGGAGCAATCAGCCCCAGCATTTT.